This T cell receptor (beta chain) came from a study of cytomegalovirus exposure and HLA in healthy donors. Study in general: The roughly 120 validation repertoires, a later analysis reported, used the same platform as the approximately 670 first-cohort repertoires.

General observations from the study: Most TCR sequences were rare, but some public TCRs occurred in many donors.

Germline CDR1 MDHEN, CDR2 SYDVKM. The CDR3 loop spans 14 amino acids. J was trimmed by 9 bases and V by 5 bases; bases with no gene match: 10. Repertoires were generated with immunoSEQ multiplex PCR, while TCRdb's copy carries only in-frame clones and drops some. The sample lists hundreds of thousands of clones; approximately 82% were seen once. For this clone: The antigen remains undetermined.

This TCR was recovered from a woman between 18 and 30 years old in good health and CMV-seronegative. The sample consisted of PBMCs. The rearrangement uses TRBV28 and TRBJ1-5; TRBD1 matches at 7 bases. The chain's CDR3 is CASSRQGAKRPQHF. The CDR3 coding sequence is TGTGCCAGCAGTCGACAGGGCGCGAAGAGGCCCCAGCATTTT.